The clone carrying this T cell receptor (beta chain) was found once. This specimen comes from a study of blood T cell repertoires in COVID-19. TCRdb's table, derived via immunoSEQ multiplex PCR, lists solely in-frame clones and lacks some. The table lists roughly 100,000 clones, 70% to 90% of them singletons. Germline V lookup: CDR1 SGHDN, CDR2 FVKESK. CDR3 size: 16 residues. Between the trimmed V and J ends, which lost 1 base and 2 bases, there was a span of 15 bases. The sample taken for sequencing was peripheral blood. This chain uses TRBV14 with TRBJ2-7; possibly TRBD1 for D (6 bases). The receptor comes from a woman in her 70s with acute or convalescent COVID-19. The CDR3 region has the DNA TGTGCCAGCAGCCAAGTCGGGGCAGGGGAAACCTACGAGCAGTACTTC. It specifies CASSQVGAGETYEQYF.